The 9 T cell receptor beta chains reported below all come from one sample, sequenced in a study of blood T cells in healthy people across ages. Then a second PCR, running roughly 7 to 11 cycles, was carried out with a sample-barcoded 5' primer and a J-beta primer mix. MiXCR, applied by TCRdb to the 5' RACE reads, yields one record per CDR3 protein. The sample comprises 500,000 to 650,000 distinct CDR3 sequences, around 27% of which are singletons, and about 3.3% rests with the top ten. The same specimen was also included in a second study, on T cells of mothers and their children.

The sample was blood. The receptor set was obtained from a boy younger than 10 in good health.

The V call is TRBV18, the J call TRBJ1-5, with 10 nucleotides matching TRBD1. This CDR3 has 15 amino acids. V was pared by 4 bases and J by 6 bases, with 6 bases of the junction left unmatched. From germline, CDR1 is KGHSH and CDR2 LQKENI. The CDR3 reads CASSQGTGVGQPQHF. As DNA, the CDR3 is TGTGCCAGCTCACAAGGGACAGGGGTCGGTCAGCCCCAGCATTTT.

The gene calls are TRBV3-1 and TRBJ1-4, with a possible D match to TRBD1 (6 bases). Per germline, CDR1 LGHDT and CDR2 YNNKEL (reference sequence). This CDR3 comprises 16 residues. V was cut by 3 bases and J by 4 bases, with 15 bases left in between. CDR3 nucleotides: TGTGCCAGCAGCCACGCAGGGGCGCTGGATAATGAAAAACTGTTTTTT. Translation: CASSHAGALDNEKLFF.

The chain recombines TRBV12-3 or TRBV12-4 with TRBJ2-7; 11 bases line up with TRBD2. The J call could be wrong; TRBJ2-5 is a better fit for the DNA end. CDR3 length equals 16 residues. The CDR3 DNA reads as TGTGCCAGCAGTAACCCAGGGACTAGCGGTCAAGAGACCCAGTACTTC. As protein: CASSNPGTSGQETQYF.

The chain has TRBV20-1 and TRBJ2-3; maybe TRBD1 (6 bases). Trimming took off 0 bases at V and 4 bases at J, with 14 bases between the two ends. The length of the CDR3 is 15 residues. Germline loops: CDR1 DFQATT, CDR2 SNEGSKA (reference sequence). Written as DNA, the CDR3 is TGCAGTGCTAGAGATCTCAACAGGGCCCCAGATACGCAGTATTTT. Protein product: CSARDLNRAPDTQYF.

This clonotype was counted between two and nine times. The rearrangement uses TRBV15 and TRBJ2-5, with 11 bases identical to TRBD2. Near its end, the DNA agrees better with TRBJ2-1, so the J call may be wrong. This CDR3 spans 14 amino acids. Germline CDR1 LNHNV, CDR2 YYDKDF (reference sequence). CDR3 in DNA: TGTGCCACCGAAGATTGGACTAGCGGGCCTGAGCAGTTCTTC. This translates into CATEDWTSGPEQFF.

The CDR3 bases are TGTGCCAGCAGCCAAGGGACTAGCGGGGGCCGTGAGCAGTTCTTC. Its translation: CASSQGTSGGREQFF. This chain joins TRBV4-2 and TRBJ2-1, with 13 bases that match TRBD2. There are 15 residues in the CDR3. J lost 9 bases, V lost 1 base, and 3 bases had no gene match. The germline V gene encodes CDR1 LGHNA and CDR2 YNFKEQ.

This clonotype has a single count. This chain joins TRBV4-1 and TRBJ2-5, with TRBD1 matching 7 bases. The J call is doubtful: the DNA matches TRBJ2-1 better. CDR1 is MGHRA, CDR2 YSYEKL, per germline. This CDR3 spans 13 amino acids. The CDR3 bases are TGCGCCAGCAGCCACCCAGGGGGTGGCGAGCAGTTCTTC. Its protein is CASSHPGGGEQFF.

The V and J genes are TRBV5-1 and TRBJ2-3; TRBD1 matches 11 bases. The CDR3 sequence is 15 residues long. Per germline, CDR1 SGHRS and CDR2 YFSETQ. Trimming at V came to 4 bases and at J to 2 bases, leaving 3 bases not matched to a gene. The CDR3 here is CASSMDRGPTDTQYF. The CDR3 DNA reads TGCGCCAGCAGCATGGACAGGGGGCCCACAGATACGCAGTATTTT.

J is TRBJ2-5 and V is TRBV3-1; either TRBD1 or TRBD2 may fit D (5 bases each). This CDR3 region has 15 residues. Trimming pared 3 bases from V and 10 bases from J, leaving 21 bases between. Germline CDR1 is LGHDT and CDR2 is YNNKEL (reference sequence). The CDR3 loop is CASSQLGAGPIFQYF. Here the CDR3 DNA reads TGTGCCAGCAGCCAGCTCGGGGCAGGCCCCATCTTCCAGTACTTC.